A single sample is the source of the 9 T cell receptor beta chains below, sequenced in a study of OX40 agonist ivuxolimab in advanced cancers. Measured with immunoSEQ multiplex PCR; TCRdb has only the in-frame clones, and not every one. Here the sample spans 25,000 to 35,000 clones, around 87% being singletons. Material: CD4+ or CD8+ T cells sorted from blood, obtained in a trial of the OX40 agonist ivuxolimab. The receptor source for this set is an adult with an advanced solid tumor such as melanoma, head and neck, liver or kidney cancer.

The chain recombines TRBV11-2 with TRBJ1-2, with D possibly being TRBD1 (5 bases). The CDR3 extends over 14 amino acids. The germline CDR1 and CDR2 sequences are SGHAT and FQNNGV. Trimming stripped 6 bases from V and 4 bases from J, with 15 bases between. The CDR3 DNA is TGTGCCAGCAGTTTCCCGGGACCCCTCTATGGCTACACCTTC. Translating it yields CASSFPGPLYGYTF.

The chain couples TRBV25-1 to TRBJ1-2; 9 positions match TRBD1. This CDR3 has 17 amino acids. V lost 2 bases, J lost 2 bases, and 9 bases stayed unmatched. Germline V gives CDR1 MGHDK, CDR2 SYGVNS. CDR3 protein: CASSEVGTGRENYGYTF. The CDR3 DNA reads TGTGCCAGCAGTGAAGTTGGGACAGGGAGGGAGAACTATGGCTACACCTTC.

This chain joins TRBV5-4 and TRBJ2-7, with D perhaps matching TRBD2 (6 bases). In germline, CDR1 is SGHNT, CDR2 YYREEE (reference sequence). The CDR3 is 17 amino acids. Trimming cost V 4 bases and J 4 bases, with 24 bases left between them. The CDR3 coding sequence is TGTGCCAGCAGCCTCCCTAGCGTAAACGTGTTGGGGTACGAGCAGTACTTC. It translates to CASSLPSVNVLGYEQYF.

This rearrangement joins TRBV2 to TRBJ2-7; 8 positions agree with TRBD2. Germline values: CDR1 SNHLY, CDR2 FYNNEI. The V segment lost 8 bases and the J segment 3 bases; nucleotides outside the gene matches: 27. This CDR3 contains 20 residues. For the CDR3, the DNA is TGTGCCAGCCTTAACAGGGCCTCAAACTTAGCGGGGAGACCTAGCTACGAGCAGTACTTC. Translation gives CASLNRASNLAGRPSYEQYF.

The chain is built from TRBV19 and TRBJ2-3; D is unclear. The germline V gene encodes CDR1 LNHDA and CDR2 SQIVND (reference sequence). The CDR3 has 13 residues. Trimming pared 8 bases from V and 2 bases from J, leaving 11 bases between. This CDR3 is CASAHWPTDTQYF. CDR3 bases: TGTGCCAGTGCACACTGGCCCACAGATACGCAGTATTTT.

This clone is medium-sized. The V and J genes are TRBV5-4 and TRBJ1-2, with 10 nucleotides matching TRBD1. The CDR3 extends over 15 amino acids. V dropped 4 bases and J dropped 2; count of bases not matched to a gene: 5. Germline values: CDR1 SGHNT, CDR2 YYREEE (reference sequence). The CDR3 nucleotides are TGTGCCAGCAGCCTCAGGGGACAGGGGAACTATGGCTACACCTTC. Translated: CASSLRGQGNYGYTF.

This chain connects TRBV5-6 to TRBJ1-5; D gene unclear. Per germline, CDR1 SGHDT and CDR2 YYEEEE. V lost 1 base and J lost 5, with 13 bases in between. The CDR3 sequence is 15 residues long. CDR3 amino acids: CASSLYSEIYQPQHF. CDR3 coding DNA: TGTGCCAGCAGCTTGTACAGCGAAATCTATCAGCCCCAGCATTTT.

The chain joins TRBV27 to TRBJ2-3; D gene unclear. This CDR3 has 15 residues. V lost 7 bases, J lost 2 bases, and 16 bases lay in between. Germline CDR1 and CDR2: MNHEY and SMNVEV (reference sequence). The CDR3 region has the DNA TGTGCCAGCACCCGAGACTCCTCCCTCACAGATACGCAGTATTTT. Protein product: CASTRDSSLTDTQYF.

V usage is TRBV7-8 and J usage is TRBJ1-1; no clear D. The CDR3 spans 12 residues. CDR1 and CDR2 from the germline V gene are SGHVS and FQNEAQ. Trimming stripped 5 bases from V and 4 bases from J, with 8 bases between. CDR3 sequence (DNA): TGTGCCAGCAGCCACAATTCCACTGAAGCTTTCTTT. As protein: CASSHNSTEAFF. The full variable domain, its missing parts supplied by reference TRBV7-8 and TRBJ1-1, is GAGVSQSPRYKVAKRGQDVALRCDPISGHVSLFWYQQALGQGPEFLTYFQNEAQLDKSGLPSDRFFAERPEGSVSTLKIQRTQQEDSAVYLCASSHNSTEAFFGQGTRLTVV.